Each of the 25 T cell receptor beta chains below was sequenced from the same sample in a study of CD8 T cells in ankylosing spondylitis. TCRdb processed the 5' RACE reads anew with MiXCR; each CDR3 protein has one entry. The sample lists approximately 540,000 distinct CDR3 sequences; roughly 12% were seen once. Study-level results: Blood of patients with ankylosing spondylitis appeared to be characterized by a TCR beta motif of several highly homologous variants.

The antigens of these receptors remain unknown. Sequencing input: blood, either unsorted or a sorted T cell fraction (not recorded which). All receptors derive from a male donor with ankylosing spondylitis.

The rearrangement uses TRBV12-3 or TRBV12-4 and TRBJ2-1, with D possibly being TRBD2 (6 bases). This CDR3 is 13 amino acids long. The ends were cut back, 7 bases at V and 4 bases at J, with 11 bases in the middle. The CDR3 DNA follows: TGTGCCAGCATTCGGGACTTTTACAATGAGCAGTTCTTC. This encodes CASIRDFYNEQFF.

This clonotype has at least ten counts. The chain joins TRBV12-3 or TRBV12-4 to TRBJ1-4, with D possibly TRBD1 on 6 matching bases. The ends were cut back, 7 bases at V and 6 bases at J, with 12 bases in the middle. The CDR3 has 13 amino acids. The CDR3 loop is CASTAGDHEKLFF. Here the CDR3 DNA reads TGTGCCAGCACCGCAGGGGACCATGAAAAACTGTTTTTT.

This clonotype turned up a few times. The CDR3 DNA follows: TGCGCCAGCAGCCCTCAGGGGGAAGGGGAAAAACTGTTTTTT. Its protein is CASSPQGEGEKLFF. The chain combines TRBV5-1 with TRBJ1-4, with TRBD1 matching over 7 bases. The CDR3 contains 14 residues. Germline V gene lookup returns CDR1 SGHRS and CDR2 YFSETQ. J was trimmed by 8 bases and V by 4 bases; bases with no gene match: 8.

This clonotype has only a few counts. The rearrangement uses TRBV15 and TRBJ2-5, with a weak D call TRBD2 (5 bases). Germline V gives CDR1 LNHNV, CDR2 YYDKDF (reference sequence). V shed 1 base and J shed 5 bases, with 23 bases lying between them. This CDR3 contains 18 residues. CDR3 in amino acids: CATSRAPELAPLLETQYF. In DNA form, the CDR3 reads TGTGCCACCAGCAGAGCTCCGGAGCTAGCTCCCCTTTTGGAGACCCAGTACTTC.

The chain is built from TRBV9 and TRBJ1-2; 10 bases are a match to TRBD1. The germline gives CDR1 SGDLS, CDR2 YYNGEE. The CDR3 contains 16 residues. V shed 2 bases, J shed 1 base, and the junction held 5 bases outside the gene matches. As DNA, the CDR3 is TGTGCCAGCAGCGTTCGACAGGGGGCACGTAACTATGGCTACACCTTC. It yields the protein CASSVRQGARNYGYTF.

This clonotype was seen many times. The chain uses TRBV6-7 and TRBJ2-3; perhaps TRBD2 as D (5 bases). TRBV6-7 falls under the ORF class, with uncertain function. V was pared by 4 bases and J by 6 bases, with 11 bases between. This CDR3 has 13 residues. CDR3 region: CASSSLVADTQYF. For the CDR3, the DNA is TGTGCCAGCAGTTCACTAGTAGCGGATACGCAGTATTTT.

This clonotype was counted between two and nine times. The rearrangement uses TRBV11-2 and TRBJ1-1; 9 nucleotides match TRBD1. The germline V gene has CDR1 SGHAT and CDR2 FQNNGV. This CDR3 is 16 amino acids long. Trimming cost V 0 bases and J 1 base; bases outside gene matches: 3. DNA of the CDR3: TGTGCCAGCAGCTTAGACAACAGGGGGCAGAACACTGAAGCTTTCTTT. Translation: CASSLDNRGQNTEAFF.

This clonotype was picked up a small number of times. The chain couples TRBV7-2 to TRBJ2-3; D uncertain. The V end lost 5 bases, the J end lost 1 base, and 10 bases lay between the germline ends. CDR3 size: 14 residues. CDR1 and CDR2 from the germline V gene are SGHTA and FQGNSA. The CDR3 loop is CASSQRQGTDTQYF. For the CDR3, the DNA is TGTGCCAGCAGCCAACGCCAAGGCACAGATACGCAGTATTTT.

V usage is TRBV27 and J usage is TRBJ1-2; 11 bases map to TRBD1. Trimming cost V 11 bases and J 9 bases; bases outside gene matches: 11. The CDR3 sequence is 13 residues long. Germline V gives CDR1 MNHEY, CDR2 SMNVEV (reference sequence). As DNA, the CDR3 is TGTGCCCCCGGGGACAGGGGGACTTCGAGCTACACCTTC. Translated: CAPGDRGTSSYTF.

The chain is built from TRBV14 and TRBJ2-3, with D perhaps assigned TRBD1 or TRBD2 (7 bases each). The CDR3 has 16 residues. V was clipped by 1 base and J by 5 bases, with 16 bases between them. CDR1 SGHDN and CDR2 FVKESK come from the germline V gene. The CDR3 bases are TGTGCCAGCAGCCAAGGTTCGGGACAGCGGGGAGATACGCAGTATTTT. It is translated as CASSQGSGQRGDTQYF.

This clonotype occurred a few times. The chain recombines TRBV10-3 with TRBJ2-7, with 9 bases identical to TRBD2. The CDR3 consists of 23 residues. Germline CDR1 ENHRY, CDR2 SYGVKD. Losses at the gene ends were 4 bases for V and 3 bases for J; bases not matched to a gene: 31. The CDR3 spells CAISGSFGVGNSGSQRGYYEQYF. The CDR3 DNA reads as TGTGCCATCAGTGGGAGTTTTGGGGTCGGTAATAGCGGGAGTCAGAGGGGATACTACGAGCAGTACTTC.

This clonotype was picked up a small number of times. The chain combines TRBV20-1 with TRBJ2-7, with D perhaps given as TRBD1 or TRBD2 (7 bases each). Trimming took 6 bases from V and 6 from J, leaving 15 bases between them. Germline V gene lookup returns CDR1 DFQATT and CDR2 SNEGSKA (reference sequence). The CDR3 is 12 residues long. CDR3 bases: TGCAGTGCCCAGGGGGGGCGTACCGAGCAGTACGTC. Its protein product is CSAQGGRTEQYV.

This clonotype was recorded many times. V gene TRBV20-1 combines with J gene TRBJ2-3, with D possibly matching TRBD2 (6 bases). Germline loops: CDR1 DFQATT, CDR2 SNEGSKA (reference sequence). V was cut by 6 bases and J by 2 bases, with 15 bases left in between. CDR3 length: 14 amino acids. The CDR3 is CSAPSGGATDTQYF. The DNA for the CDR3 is TGCAGTGCCCCCTCGGGCGGGGCCACAGATACGCAGTATTTT.

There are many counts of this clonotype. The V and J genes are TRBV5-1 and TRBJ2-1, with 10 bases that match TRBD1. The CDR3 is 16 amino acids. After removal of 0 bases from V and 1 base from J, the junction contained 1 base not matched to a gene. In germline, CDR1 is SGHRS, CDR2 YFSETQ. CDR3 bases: TGCGCCAGCAGCTTGGAGGGACAGGGGTCCTACAATGAGCAGTTCTTC. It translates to CASSLEGQGSYNEQFF.

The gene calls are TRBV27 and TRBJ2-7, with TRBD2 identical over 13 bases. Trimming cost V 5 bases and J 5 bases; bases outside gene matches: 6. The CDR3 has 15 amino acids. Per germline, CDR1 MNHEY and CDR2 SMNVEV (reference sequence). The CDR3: CASSPGTSGNNEQYV. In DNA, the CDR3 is TGTGCCAGCAGTCCCGGGACTAGCGGGAACAACGAGCAGTACGTC.

CDR3 amino acids: CASTYSASGTNEQFF. In DNA form, the CDR3 reads TGTGCCAGCACCTATTCGGCTAGCGGGACCAATGAGCAGTTCTTC. V usage is TRBV12-3 or TRBV12-4 and J usage is TRBJ2-1; TRBD2 aligns across 9 bases. The CDR3 covers 15 residues. The J segment lost 6 bases and the V segment lost 7 bases, leaving 10 bases of the junction unmatched.

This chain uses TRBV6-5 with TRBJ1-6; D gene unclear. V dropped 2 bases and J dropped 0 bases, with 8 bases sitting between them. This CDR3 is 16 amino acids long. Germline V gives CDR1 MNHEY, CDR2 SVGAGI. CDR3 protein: CASSYTASSYNSPLHF. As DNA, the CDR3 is TGTGCCAGCAGTTACACCGCGAGCTCCTATAATTCACCCCTCCACTTT.

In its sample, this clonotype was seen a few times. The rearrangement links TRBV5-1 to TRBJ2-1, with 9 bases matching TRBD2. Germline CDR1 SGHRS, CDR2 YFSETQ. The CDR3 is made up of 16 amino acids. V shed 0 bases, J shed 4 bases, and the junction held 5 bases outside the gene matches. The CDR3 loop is CASSLGWTSAYNEQFF. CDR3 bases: TGCGCCAGCAGCTTGGGGTGGACTAGCGCTTACAATGAGCAGTTCTTC.

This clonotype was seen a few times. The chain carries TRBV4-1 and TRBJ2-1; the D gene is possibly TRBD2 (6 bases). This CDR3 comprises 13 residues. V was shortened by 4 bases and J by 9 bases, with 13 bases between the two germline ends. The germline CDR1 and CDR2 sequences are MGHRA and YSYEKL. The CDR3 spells CASSRPTRGEQFF. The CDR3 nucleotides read TGCGCCAGCAGCCGCCCGACTAGGGGTGAGCAGTTCTTC.

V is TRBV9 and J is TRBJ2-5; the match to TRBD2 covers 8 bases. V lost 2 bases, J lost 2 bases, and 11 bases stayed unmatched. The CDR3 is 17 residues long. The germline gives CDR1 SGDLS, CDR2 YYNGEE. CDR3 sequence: CASSVRGGTGMQETQYF. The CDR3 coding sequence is TGTGCCAGCAGCGTCCGGGGGGGGACTGGAATGCAAGAGACCCAGTACTTC.

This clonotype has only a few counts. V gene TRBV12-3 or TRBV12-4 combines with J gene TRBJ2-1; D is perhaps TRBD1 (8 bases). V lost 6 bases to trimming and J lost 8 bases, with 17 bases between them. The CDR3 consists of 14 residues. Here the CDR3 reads CASRDTGGGYEQFF. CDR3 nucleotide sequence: TGTGCCAGCAGAGACACAGGGGGAGGGTATGAGCAGTTCTTC.

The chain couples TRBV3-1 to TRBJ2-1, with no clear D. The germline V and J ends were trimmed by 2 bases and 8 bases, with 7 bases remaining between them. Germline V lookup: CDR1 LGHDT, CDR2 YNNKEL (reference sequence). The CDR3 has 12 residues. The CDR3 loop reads CASSQTVDEQFF. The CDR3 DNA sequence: TGTGCCAGCAGCCAAACCGTCGATGAGCAGTTCTTC.

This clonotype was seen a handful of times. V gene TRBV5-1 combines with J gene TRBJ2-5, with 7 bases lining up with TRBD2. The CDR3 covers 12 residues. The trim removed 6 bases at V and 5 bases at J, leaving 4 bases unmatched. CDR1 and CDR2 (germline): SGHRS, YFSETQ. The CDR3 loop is CASTTGGETQYF. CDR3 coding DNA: TGCGCCAGCACCACCGGGGGGGAGACCCAGTACTTC.

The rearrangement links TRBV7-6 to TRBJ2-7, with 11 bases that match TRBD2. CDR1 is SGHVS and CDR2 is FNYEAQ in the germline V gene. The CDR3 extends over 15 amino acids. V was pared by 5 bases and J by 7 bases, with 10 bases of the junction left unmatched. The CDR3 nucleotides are TGTGCCAGCAGCCGAATACTAGCGGGAGCTCATGAGCAGTACTTC. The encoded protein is CASSRILAGAHEQYF.

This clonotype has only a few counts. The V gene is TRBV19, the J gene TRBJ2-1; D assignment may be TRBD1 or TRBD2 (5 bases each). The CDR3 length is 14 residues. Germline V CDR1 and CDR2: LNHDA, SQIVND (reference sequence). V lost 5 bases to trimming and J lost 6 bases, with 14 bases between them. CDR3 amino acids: CASSPRAGSNEQFF. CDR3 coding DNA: TGTGCCAGTAGTCCTAGGGCAGGGAGCAATGAGCAGTTCTTC.